The 20 T cell receptor beta chains given below trace back to one sample, sequenced in a study of T cells in Graves' hyperthyroidism and ophthalmopathy (dated by TCRdb to between 2018 and 2021). The protocol used for the library was multiplex PCR. Sequencing took place on an Illumina HiSeq 2000. The TCR beta CDR3 regions were amplified from RNA transcripts. The TCR CDR3 was subjected to a first round of RT-PCR using the HTBI primer set and the Qiagen OneStep RT-PCR kit. TCRdb ran its own pipeline on the public reads, namely fastp trimming at Q25 and MiXCR clone calling, and kept in-frame beta chains. Each record represents a unique CDR3 protein, reported with the most common genes and DNA among its rows. For this sample the table gives 300,000 to 450,000 distinct CDR3 sequences, of which approximately 15% were detected only once. The ten largest clones capture 15% to 20% of the sample. Sequencing was carried out using blood. The receptors were gathered from a woman aged 30 to 39 with Graves' ophthalmopathy.

The table lists this clonotype with many counts. The chain has TRBV2 and TRBJ2-1; D unresolved. V lost 6 bases, J lost 4 bases, and 10 bases lay in between. Looked up from germline, CDR1 is SNHLY and CDR2 is FYNNEI. The CDR3 spans 13 residues. CDR3 sequence: CASRTHHYNEQFF. DNA for the CDR3: TGTGCCAGCAGGACCCATCATTACAATGAGCAGTTCTTC.

This clonotype showed up many times. V is TRBV7-2 and J is TRBJ1-1, with TRBD1 matching 8 bases. This CDR3 comprises 15 residues. Germline values: CDR1 SGHTA, CDR2 FQGNSA. With 5 bases clipped from V and 3 bases from J, the junction kept 8 bases outside the gene matches. DNA of the CDR3: TGTGCCAGCAGCGCGCGGACAGGGTGGGACACTGAAGCTTTCTTT. Its protein product is CASSARTGWDTEAFF. The complete variable domain, with remaining parts taken from reference TRBV7-2 and TRBJ1-1, reads GAGVSQSPSNKVTEKGKDVELRCDPISGHTALYWYRQSLGQGLEFLIYFQGNSAPDKSGLPSDRFSAERTGGSVSTLTIQRTQQEDSAVYLCASSARTGWDTEAFFGQGTRLTVV.

The table lists this clonotype with many counts. The chain links TRBV5-8 to TRBJ2-1; the D gene is possibly TRBD1 (5 bases). The CDR3 has 15 residues. The germline V gene has CDR1 SGHTS and CDR2 YDEGEE. Trimming removed 2 bases at V and 2 bases at J, with 11 bases between. The CDR3 is CASSLDSSAYNEQFF. CDR3 coding DNA: TGTGCCAGCAGCTTAGACAGTTCCGCCTACAATGAGCAGTTCTTC.

A few counts support this clonotype. The V gene is TRBV5-5, the J gene TRBJ1-5; D is unresolved. The V end was cut by 0 bases, the J end by 5 bases, with 15 bases between. The CDR3 runs to 16 residues. Germline-derived CDR1 and CDR2 are SGHKS and YYEKEE (reference sequence). The CDR3: CASSLEGGVQYQPQHF. CDR3 bases: TGTGCCAGCAGCTTGGAGGGCGGGGTTCAATATCAGCCCCAGCATTTT.

This clonotype was counted at least ten times. The chain links TRBV12-5 to TRBJ2-5; a possible D gene is TRBD1 (5 bases). Per the germline V gene, CDR1 is LGHNT and CDR2 is FRNRAP. The V end was cut by 1 base, the J end by 2 bases, with 23 bases between. The CDR3 spans 19 residues. The CDR3 reads CASGLALDSLTMRQETQYF. DNA of the CDR3: TGTGCTAGTGGTTTGGCCCTCGACAGTCTTACCATGCGTCAAGAGACCCAGTACTTC.

This clonotype was seen many times. This chain links TRBV7-6 with TRBJ1-3; no definite D call. Trimming removed 5 bases from V and 4 bases from J, with 9 bases in between. In germline, CDR1 is SGHVS, CDR2 FNYEAQ. The CDR3 has 13 amino acids. CDR3 amino acids: CASSPPSGNTIYF. In nucleotides, the CDR3 is TGTGCCAGCAGCCCTCCGTCGGGAAACACCATATATTTT.

This clonotype was observed many times. This chain links TRBV4-1 with TRBJ2-1; possibly TRBD1 for D (6 bases). V was trimmed by 0 bases and J by 4 bases, leaving 10 bases between them. The CDR3 consists of 15 residues. Germline CDR1 and CDR2: MGHRA and YSYEKL. In DNA form, the CDR3 reads TGCGCCAGCAGCCAAGAGAGGACAGTATACAATGAGCAGTTCTTC. Translating gives CASSQERTVYNEQFF.

This clonotype has a handful of counts. This rearrangement joins TRBV2 to TRBJ2-3; 9 positions agree with TRBD2. V was clipped by 7 bases and J by 1 base; unmatched bases: 18. The length of the CDR3 is 19 residues. Germline V lookup: CDR1 SNHLY, CDR2 FYNNEI. The CDR3 here is CASTGDLWAGGPGTDTQYF. DNA for the CDR3: TGTGCCAGCACCGGAGACTTATGGGCGGGGGGGCCGGGCACAGATACGCAGTATTTT. Full variable domain (missing parts from reference TRBV2 and TRBJ2-3): EPEVTQTPSHQVTQMGQEVILRCVPISNHLYFYWYRQILGQKVEFLVSFYNNEISEKSEIFDDQFSVERPDGSNFTLKIRSTKLEDSAMYFCASTGDLWAGGPGTDTQYFGPGTRLTVL.

This clonotype was observed many times. This chain uses TRBV2 with TRBJ2-3; perhaps TRBD2 as D (5 bases). Looked up from germline, CDR1 is SNHLY and CDR2 is FYNNEI. Trimming cost V 5 bases and J 0 bases, with 12 bases left between them. The CDR3 spans 15 residues. CDR3 sequence (DNA): TGTGCCAGCAGTCTAGACCGGGGAAGCACAGATACGCAGTATTTT. The encoded protein is CASSLDRGSTDTQYF.

On this clonotype itself: A read error may explain this, as a much larger clone is one base away. The rearrangement links TRBV7-2 to TRBJ1-1, with D maybe TRBD1 (6 bases). The CDR3 contains 15 residues. V lost 1 base to trimming and J lost 5 bases, with 14 bases between them. Germline assignment: CDR1 SGHTA and CDR2 FQGNSA. The CDR3 spells CASSLDSGRGTEAFF. DNA of the CDR3: TGTGCCAGCAGCTTAGATTCAGGCAGGGGTACTGAAGCTTTCTTT. Variable domain in full (rest from reference TRBV7-2 and TRBJ1-1): GAGVSQSPSNKVTEKGKDVELRCDPISGHTALYWYRQSLGQGLEFLIYFQGNSAPDKSGLPSDRFSAERTGGSVSTLTIQRTQQEDSAVYLCASSLDSGRGTEAFFGQGTRLTVV.

This clonotype occurred many times. This sequence joins TRBV7-3 and TRBJ2-1; 8 bases match TRBD2. Germline CDR1 and CDR2: SGHTA and FQGTGA. The length of the CDR3 is 15 residues. With V trimmed by 3 bases and J by 3 bases, 4 bases remained unmatched. The CDR3 coding sequence is TGTGCCAGCAGCTTTGGGCTAGCGGGCTACAATGAGCAGTTCTTC. It translates to CASSFGLAGYNEQFF.

This clonotype was seen repeatedly, ten times or more. The chain carries TRBV24-1 and TRBJ2-5, with 10 bases matching TRBD2. The ends lost 10 bases at V and 0 bases at J; junction bases unmatched: 10. Germline V gene data show CDR1 as KGHDR and CDR2 as SFDVKD. CDR3 length equals 16 residues. The DNA for the CDR3 is TGTGCCACTGGGGACCCAGCGGGGGGGCACCAAGAGACCCAGTACTTC. Protein product: CATGDPAGGHQETQYF.

This clonotype was seen many times. CDR3 region: CASSPGLGETQYF. The CDR3 DNA follows: TGTGCCAGCTCACCCGGCCTCGGAGAGACCCAGTACTTC. The genes are TRBV18 and TRBJ2-5; D uncertain. The CDR3 sequence is 13 residues long. V was shortened by 3 bases and J by 4 bases, with 9 bases between the two germline ends. Germline V CDR1 and CDR2: KGHSH, LQKENI.

About this clonotype itself: A much more abundant neighbour one base away suggests this may be a read error. This chain joins TRBV7-9 and TRBJ1-5; D remains unclear. This CDR3 comprises 14 residues. Per the germline V gene, CDR1 is SEHNR and CDR2 is FQNEAQ (reference sequence). V dropped 8 bases and J dropped 4 bases, with 15 bases sitting between them. The CDR3 nucleotides read TGTGCCAGCGGCTCCGACACGGATAATCAGCCCCAGCATTTT. Translating gives CASGSDTDNQPQHF.

Many counts were recorded for this clonotype. V is TRBV6-1 and J is TRBJ2-1, with D uncertain. V lost 5 bases and J 7 bases, leaving 15 bases between the germline ends. Germline CDR1 reads MNHNS; CDR2 reads SASEGT. The CDR3 loop spans 14 amino acids. CDR3 bases: TGTGCCAGCAGTTCCCTCGGCTTAGGTAATGAGCAGTTCTTC. Protein product: CASSSLGLGNEQFF.

Ten or more counts support this clonotype. The chain combines TRBV11-2 with TRBJ1-2; D gene ambiguous. The CDR3 is 13 amino acids. CDR1 SGHAT and CDR2 FQNNGV come from the germline V gene. V was shortened by 4 bases and J by 8 bases, with 14 bases between the two germline ends. The CDR3 DNA reads as TGTGCCAGCAGCTCGGACCTTTCTGGCGGCTACACCTTC. This gives the protein CASSSDLSGGYTF. Together with reference TRBV11-2 and TRBJ1-2, the CDR3 gives the full variable domain: EAGVAQSPRYKIIEKRQSVAFWCNPISGHATLYWYQQILGQGPKLLIQFQNNGVVDDSQLPKDRFSAERLKGVDSTLKIQPAKLEDSAVYLCASSSDLSGGYTFGSGTRLTVV.

The chain has TRBV9 and TRBJ2-6, with 7 bases fitting TRBD1. The germline V gene has CDR1 SGDLS and CDR2 YYNGEE. The CDR3 consists of 17 residues. V lost 3 bases to trimming and J lost 0 bases; unmatched junction nucleotides: 6. In DNA, the CDR3 is TGTGCCAGCAGCGGCCAACAGGGGTACTCTGGGGCCAACGTCCTGACTTTC. Translating gives CASSGQQGYSGANVLTF. The full variable domain, rest sourced from reference TRBV9 and TRBJ2-6, is DSGVTQTPKHLITATGQRVTLRCSPRSGDLSVYWYQQSLDQGLQFLIQYYNGEERAKGNILERFSAQQFPDLHSELNLSSLELGDSALYFCASSGQQGYSGANVLTFGAGSRLTVL.

This clonotype was found many times. The chain is built from TRBV2 and TRBJ1-5; D gene unclear. CDR1 and CDR2 (germline): SNHLY, FYNNEI. V was trimmed by 4 bases and J by 8 bases, leaving 21 bases between them. CDR3 size: 16 residues. The CDR3 reads CASSGPGSQTIEPQHF. CDR3 DNA: TGTGCCAGCAGTGGCCCGGGCTCCCAAACGATAGAGCCCCAGCATTTT.

In its sample, this clonotype was seen a few times. The rearrangement links TRBV4-1 to TRBJ1-5; tentative D call: TRBD1 (5 bases). The CDR3 sequence is 15 residues long. V was clipped by 3 bases and J by 5 bases, with 14 bases between them. From germline, CDR1 is MGHRA and CDR2 YSYEKL. CDR3: CASSQRGEWDQPQHF. CDR3 DNA: TGCGCCAGCAGCCAGCGAGGGGAATGGGATCAGCCCCAGCATTTT.

This sequence joins TRBV7-2 and TRBJ1-5, with 10 bases that match TRBD1. After removal of 6 bases from V and 3 bases from J, the junction contained 5 bases not matched to a gene. The germline V gene has CDR1 SGHTA and CDR2 FQGNSA. The CDR3 covers 15 residues. The CDR3 nucleotides are TGTGCCAGCAGTTTGGGACAGGGGCTCAATCAGCCCCAGCATTTT. Its translation is CASSLGQGLNQPQHF.